This entry lists 32 T cell receptor beta chains sequenced from one sample in a study of cytomegalovirus exposure and HLA in healthy donors listed by TCRdb under 2017. The method behind the library was the immunoSEQ multiplex PCR assay. For the multiplex PCR, a mixture combining 60 forward primers for TCR Vbeta segments and 13 reverse primers for TCR Jbeta segments was used. This immuneACCESS table, as held by TCRdb, lists in-frame sequences with V and J called but not all clones. Of the missing ones, under half trace to an unresolved V gene in checked studies; the others have no known cause. The sample table records some 140,000 clones; more than 75% of these occur just once. The ten largest clones take up roughly 2.3% of the sample. Input material: PBMCs. The source is a man aged 25 to 40 in good health and CMV-seronegative.

The chain couples TRBV4-3 to TRBJ2-7; a weak D match, TRBD2 (5 bases). Trimming left V 4 bases short and J 1 base short, with 8 bases between. The CDR3 is 13 amino acids. Germline CDR1 is LGHNA and CDR2 is YSLEER. The CDR3 nucleotides are TGCGCCAGCAGCCTGGGGAGTTCCTACGAGCAGTACTTC. It is translated as CASSLGSSYEQYF.

This chain connects TRBV7-2 to TRBJ1-5; D is unresolved. The V end was cut by 1 base, the J end by 1 base, with 8 bases between. Looked up from germline, CDR1 is SGHTA and CDR2 is FQGNSA. The CDR3 contains 15 residues. The chain's CDR3 is CASSLVGGSNQPQHF. The CDR3 DNA follows: TGTGCCAGCAGCTTAGTGGGCGGGAGCAATCAGCCCCAGCATTTT.

The V gene is TRBV25-1, the J gene TRBJ2-5; D is perhaps TRBD1 (5 bases). The CDR3 is 15 residues long. CDR1 is MGHDK, CDR2 SYGVNS, per germline. V dropped 6 bases and J dropped 1 base, with 15 bases sitting between them. The CDR3 protein is CASSGIRASQETQYF. CDR3 nucleotide sequence: TGTGCCAGCAGCGGTATCAGGGCGAGCCAAGAGACCCAGTACTTC.

V and J are TRBV19 and TRBJ2-2, with D possibly matching TRBD2 (6 bases). The CDR3 has 15 amino acids. Trimming left V 3 bases short and J 5 bases short, with 13 bases between. Germline-derived CDR1 and CDR2 are LNHDA and SQIVND (reference sequence). The CDR3 DNA sequence: TGTGCCAGTAGTATTTGGGGTGGGACTACCGGGGAGCTGTTTTTT. Translated, it gives CASSIWGGTTGELFF.

The chain joins TRBV29-1 to TRBJ2-3, with 8 bases that match TRBD2. The J segment lost 0 bases and the V segment lost 4 bases, leaving 15 bases of the junction unmatched. The CDR3 loop spans 18 amino acids. Germline lookup yields CDR1 SQVTM and CDR2 ANQGSEA. CDR3: CSVGGSDSREASTDTQYF. CDR3 nucleotides: TGCAGCGTTGGGGGTTCGGATTCGCGGGAGGCTAGCACAGATACGCAGTATTTT.

The rearrangement links TRBV19 to TRBJ2-3; TRBD2 aligns across 9 bases. V shed 3 bases, J shed 8 bases, and the junction held 6 bases outside the gene matches. CDR1 LNHDA and CDR2 SQIVND come from the germline V gene (reference sequence). The CDR3 length is 14 residues. The CDR3 reads CASSIWTSDATQYF. As DNA, the CDR3 is TGTGCCAGTAGTATTTGGACTAGCGATGCTACGCAGTATTTT.

This clone was detected only a few times. The CDR3 nucleotides are TGTGCCAGCAGCAGGACAGGGAATGAGCAGTTCTTC. Encoded protein: CASSRTGNEQFF. This chain uses TRBV7-9 with TRBJ2-1; 8 bases line up with TRBD1. With 5 bases clipped from V and 7 bases from J, the junction kept 1 base outside the gene matches. Germline CDR1 reads SEHNR; CDR2 reads FQNEAQ (reference sequence). CDR3 length: 12 residues. Together with reference TRBV7-9 and TRBJ2-1, the CDR3 gives the full variable domain: DTGVSQNPRHKITKRGQNVTFRCDPISEHNRLYWYRQTLGQGPEFLTYFQNEAQLEKSRLLSDRFSAERPKGSFSTLEIQRTEQGDSAMYLCASSRTGNEQFFGPGTRLTVL.

The chain couples TRBV27 to TRBJ2-7; 8 bases align to TRBD2. Trimming removed 7 bases from V and 5 bases from J; junction bases left unmatched: 13. The CDR3 has 15 residues. From germline, CDR1 is MNHEY and CDR2 SMNVEV (reference sequence). The CDR3 region is CASTLGGPGGDEQYF. Here the CDR3 DNA reads TGTGCCAGCACCCTAGGGGGTCCGGGAGGGGACGAGCAGTACTTC.

The chain has TRBV19 and TRBJ1-4; 9 nucleotides match TRBD1. Looked up from germline, CDR1 is LNHDA and CDR2 is SQIVND (reference sequence). The CDR3 extends over 14 amino acids. V was clipped by 4 bases and J by 8 bases; unmatched bases: 5. The CDR3 reads CASSTTGGKEKLFF. CDR3 DNA: TGTGCCAGTAGTACGACAGGGGGGAAAGAAAAACTGTTTTTT.

The V call is TRBV6-1, the J call TRBJ1-2; 9 nucleotides match TRBD1. In germline, CDR1 is MNHNS, CDR2 SASEGT. J lost 2 bases, V lost 3 bases, and 1 base had no gene match. There are 14 residues in the CDR3. CDR3 nucleotide sequence: TGTGCCAGCAGTGAGGGGACAGGGAACTATGGCTACACCTTC. Protein sequence: CASSEGTGNYGYTF.

V gene TRBV27 combines with J gene TRBJ1-5; D possibly corresponds to TRBD1 (5 bases). Trimming cost V 5 bases and J 7 bases, with 15 bases left between them. Germline assignment: CDR1 MNHEY and CDR2 SMNVEV (reference sequence). This CDR3 has 14 amino acids. CDR3 DNA sequence: TGTGCCAGCAGTCCGCGGGACCTTGGGCAGCCCCAGCATTTT. Its protein product is CASSPRDLGQPQHF.

This chain links TRBV30 with TRBJ2-1; D not certain. Trimming pared 2 bases from V and 0 bases from J, leaving 8 bases between. Germline CDR1 and CDR2: GTSNPN and SVGIG (reference sequence). The CDR3 spans 14 residues. The CDR3 region is CAWSSPSSYNEQFF. The CDR3 bases are TGTGCCTGGAGTTCTCCGAGCTCCTACAATGAGCAGTTCTTC. The full variable domain, completed using reference TRBV30 and TRBJ2-1, is SQTIHQWPATLVQPVGSPLSLECTVEGTSNPNLYWYRQAAGRGLQLLFYSVGIGQISSEVPQNLSASRPQDRQFILSSKKLLLSDSGFYLCAWSSPSSYNEQFFGPGTRLTVL.

The chain joins TRBV6-5 to TRBJ1-5; 7 bases fit TRBD1. The V gene's germline CDR1 is MNHEY and CDR2 SVGAGI. The length of the CDR3 is 15 residues. The trim removed 6 bases at V and 0 bases at J, leaving 5 bases unmatched. The CDR3 sequence is CASRRDRLSNQPQHF. CDR3 sequence (DNA): TGTGCCAGCAGGAGGGACAGACTTAGCAATCAGCCCCAGCATTTT.

V gene TRBV5-4 combines with J gene TRBJ2-1; 7 bases agree with TRBD2. Germline-derived CDR1 and CDR2 are SGHNT and YYREEE (reference sequence). V shed 4 bases and J 2 bases; nucleotides not matched to a gene: 6. The CDR3 runs 15 residues. CDR3: CASSPSGSAYNEQFF. DNA of the CDR3: TGTGCCAGCAGCCCTAGCGGATCCGCCTACAATGAGCAGTTCTTC. The full variable domain, rest sourced from reference TRBV5-4 and TRBJ2-1, is ETGVTQSPTHLIKTRGQQVTLRCSSQSGHNTVSWYQQALGQGPQFIFQYYREEENGRGNFPPRFSGLQFPNYSSELNVNALELDDSALYLCASSPSGSAYNEQFFGPGTRLTVL.

This sequence joins TRBV28 and TRBJ2-1, with 7 bases identical to TRBD1. The CDR3 contains 16 residues. Germline assignment: CDR1 MDHEN and CDR2 SYDVKM. J was trimmed by 0 bases and V by 1 base; bases with no gene match: 3. CDR3 loop: CASSLSQGSSYNEQFF. The CDR3 bases are TGTGCCAGCAGTTTATCACAGGGGTCCTCCTACAATGAGCAGTTCTTC.

With regard to this clone: Relative to the germline gene, one junction end is altered; a read error may explain this. The chain has TRBV7-7 and TRBJ2-1, with a possible D match to TRBD2 (6 bases). This CDR3 has 13 residues. Germline V gene lookup returns CDR1 SSHAT and CDR2 FNYEAQ (reference sequence). CDR3 sequence: CASSKTGVGEQFF. CDR3 in DNA: TGTGCTAGCAGTAAGACGGGAGTAGGTGAGCAGTTCTTC.

This chain joins TRBV18 and TRBJ1-5; D possibly corresponds to TRBD1 (6 bases). The V and J ends lost 2 bases and 6 bases respectively, with 11 bases between them. Germline-derived CDR1 and CDR2 are KGHSH and LQKENI. The CDR3 spans 14 residues. The CDR3 loop is CASSPVGGAQPQHF. CDR3 in DNA: TGTGCCAGCTCACCAGTGGGGGGGGCTCAGCCCCAGCATTTT.

This chain connects TRBV27 to TRBJ2-3; 16 bases map to TRBD2. The CDR3 is 17 residues long. With V trimmed by 4 bases and J by 5 bases, 6 bases remained unmatched. Germline lookup yields CDR1 MNHEY and CDR2 SMNVEV (reference sequence). CDR3 sequence (DNA): TGTGCCAGCAGTTCGGGACTAGCGGGAGGGCCAGGAGATACGCAGTATTTT. Residues: CASSSGLAGGPGDTQYF.

The rearrangement links TRBV15 to TRBJ2-1; TRBD2 aligns across 7 bases. CDR3 length equals 18 residues. With V trimmed by 3 bases and J by 9 bases, 20 bases remained unmatched. Germline CDR1 reads LNHNV; CDR2 reads YYDKDF (reference sequence). As DNA, the CDR3 is TGTGCCACCAGCAGTAGGTTTGGCGGGAGTCTAGGGTTGGTTGAGCAGTTCTTC. Translation: CATSSRFGGSLGLVEQFF.

This rearrangement joins TRBV21-1 to TRBJ2-5; TRBD2 is taken as the D call from the table, unchecked against the DNA. TRBV21-1 is a pseudogene segment. This CDR3 has 15 residues. CDR3 loop: CARGRGGTDKETQYF. In nucleotides, the CDR3 is TGTGCCAGGGGCCGGGGGGGGACTGATAAAGAGACCCAGTACTTC.

V usage is TRBV10-3 and J usage is TRBJ2-7; TRBD2 aligns across 7 bases. Trimming at V came to 3 bases and at J to 0 bases, leaving 2 bases not matched to a gene. The CDR3 totals 14 residues. In germline, CDR1 is ENHRY, CDR2 SYGVKD. The CDR3 is CAISDERDSYEQYF. CDR3 DNA: TGTGCCATCAGTGATGAGCGGGACTCCTACGAGCAGTACTTC.

This sequence joins TRBV18 and TRBJ2-5, with D possibly being TRBD2 (5 bases). The V gene lost 0 bases and the J gene lost 5 bases, with 16 bases spanning the gap. The germline V gene encodes CDR1 KGHSH and CDR2 LQKENI. CDR3 size: 16 residues. This CDR3 is CASSPPGGLLGETQYF. The CDR3 bases are TGTGCCAGCTCACCACCGGGCGGACTCCTGGGGGAGACCCAGTACTTC.

The rearrangement uses TRBV10-2 and TRBJ2-7, with TRBD1 as a possible D gene (6 bases). The CDR3 is made up of 12 amino acids. Germline V gives CDR1 WSHSY, CDR2 SAAADI. V was trimmed by 6 bases and J by 4 bases, leaving 10 bases between them. CDR3 sequence: CASSRGMYEQYF. DNA for the CDR3: TGCGCCAGCAGCAGGGGTATGTACGAGCAGTACTTC.

The J gene is TRBJ1-2, the V gene TRBV28; 8 bases agree with TRBD1. Germline V gene data show CDR1 as MDHEN and CDR2 as SYDVKM. This CDR3 has 13 amino acids. J gave up 4 bases and V 6 bases, and 4 bases lay outside the gene matches. Here the CDR3 reads CASRTGVFYGYTF. The CDR3 DNA reads TGTGCCAGCAGGACAGGGGTGTTCTATGGCTACACCTTC.

The V call is TRBV30, the J call TRBJ2-2, with TRBD2 matching over 8 bases. V was pared by 8 bases and J by 4 bases, with 12 bases of the junction left unmatched. Germline V gene data show CDR1 as GTSNPN and CDR2 as SVGIG (reference sequence). This CDR3 is 15 amino acids long. CDR3: CAASGGLGSTGELFF. In DNA form, the CDR3 reads TGTGCCGCAAGCGGGGGACTAGGTAGCACCGGGGAGCTGTTTTTT.

V usage is TRBV5-8 and J usage is TRBJ2-3; possibly TRBD2 for D (5 bases). Trimming took 3 bases from V and 2 from J, leaving 10 bases between them. Germline-derived CDR1 and CDR2 are SGHTS and YDEGEE. The CDR3 is 14 amino acids. The CDR3 DNA follows: TGTGCCAGCAGCTGGCTGAGGGACACAGATACGCAGTATTTT. Its protein is CASSWLRDTDTQYF.

This clone has just one count. The rearrangement links TRBV5-6 to TRBJ1-3; D uncertain. Germline V gives CDR1 SGHDT, CDR2 YYEEEE. This CDR3 is 18 amino acids long. Trimming removed 0 bases at V and 0 bases at J, with 16 bases between. The CDR3 nucleotides are TGTGCCAGCAGCTTGGGGTTTACGGGGTTCCTCTCTGGAAACACCATATATTTT. Translating gives CASSLGFTGFLSGNTIYF.

This chain connects TRBV7-2 to TRBJ1-1; tentative D call: TRBD1 (5 bases). V was clipped by 4 bases and J by 7 bases, with 16 bases between them. The CDR3 loop spans 14 amino acids. Looked up from germline, CDR1 is SGHTA and CDR2 is FQGNSA. CDR3: CASSSGQNRGEAFF. Written as DNA, the CDR3 is TGTGCCAGCAGCTCAGGACAAAATCGAGGTGAAGCTTTCTTT.

The gene calls are TRBV5-1 and TRBJ2-7; 12 nucleotides agree with TRBD2. J lost 4 bases, V lost 1 base, and 0 bases had no gene match. This CDR3 is built from 14 residues. Germline CDR1 SGHRS, CDR2 YFSETQ. The CDR3 sequence is CASSLTSGRYEQYF. The CDR3 DNA sequence: TGCGCCAGCAGCTTGACTAGCGGGAGGTACGAGCAGTACTTC.

CDR3 region: CASSLGGTASYEQYF. The CDR3 nucleotides read TGTGCCAGCAGCTTAGGAGGGACAGCATCCTACGAGCAGTACTTC. J is TRBJ2-7 and V is TRBV7-2; 7 positions agree with TRBD1. The CDR3 is 15 residues long. Per germline, CDR1 SGHTA and CDR2 FQGNSA. Trimming took 1 base from V and 1 from J; bases not matched to a gene: 4.

The rearrangement uses TRBV11-1 and TRBJ2-7; D is unclear. CDR1 is SGHAT, CDR2 FQDESV, per germline (reference sequence). V lost 5 bases to trimming and J lost 2 bases, with 16 bases between them. The CDR3 is made up of 15 amino acids. This chain's CDR3 is CASSASDLLPYEQYF. As DNA, the CDR3 is TGTGCCAGCAGCGCTTCTGACTTATTACCCTACGAGCAGTACTTC.

V usage is TRBV5-4 and J usage is TRBJ2-7; TRBD1 matches at 7 bases. The CDR3 covers 14 residues. V lost 4 bases, J lost 4 bases, and 8 bases stayed unmatched. The germline CDR1 and CDR2 sequences are SGHNT and YYREEE (reference sequence). CDR3 residues: CASSRPGQIYEQYF. CDR3 bases: TGTGCCAGCAGCCGCCCGGGACAGATTTACGAGCAGTACTTC.